This T cell receptor (beta chain) was sequenced during a study of metastatic and nonmetastatic thyroid tumors. CDR1 and CDR2 from the germline V gene are MNHNS and SASEGT. With 4 bases removed from V and 5 bases from J, the gap between germline ends came to 8 bases. CDR3 length equals 12 residues. This clone was observed at least ten times. With MiXCR, TCRdb reprocessed the PCR reads. The sample holds over 45,000 clones, approximately 20% seen once. The entire patient cohort was treatment-naive prior to thyroid surgery. Sequencing used blood. The source of this sequence is a male donor with papillary thyroid cancer or a benign thyroid nodule (not recorded which). Some clones in this sample may be carry-over from other donors' samples. The chain recombines TRBV6-1 with TRBJ1-1; D is unresolved. Written as DNA, the CDR3 is TGTGCCAGCAGTGTGGCTGAGACTGAAGCTTTCTTT. It translates to CASSVAETEAFF.